The 15 T cell receptor beta chains below all came from one sample that was sequenced in a study of CD8+ T cells in alopecia areata. Extraction and reverse transcription of RNA yielded cDNA as the sequencing template. The table came from immunoSEQ multiplex PCR; TCRdb's copy has only in-frame clones and leaves some out. The sample records 120,000 to 150,000 clones, roughly 82% being singletons. Treatment given: oral pan-JAK inhibitor, 5-10 mg twice daily. Sequencing used CD8+ T cells sorted from blood, obtained at week 4, from a patient treated with tofacitinib. The source of these receptors is a human donor with alopecia areata.

This rearrangement joins TRBV5-4 to TRBJ2-2, with D unclear. V gave up 0 bases and J gave up 5 bases, with 11 bases separating them. The CDR3 is 15 amino acids. In germline, CDR1 is SGHNT, CDR2 YYREEE (reference sequence). In DNA form, the CDR3 reads TGTGCCAGCAGCTTGGAAGCAGCTACTACCGGGGAGCTGTTTTTT. Protein sequence: CASSLEAATTGELFF. The entire variable domain, with the rest obtained from reference TRBV5-4 and TRBJ2-2, is as follows: ETGVTQSPTHLIKTRGQQVTLRCSSQSGHNTVSWYQQALGQGPQFIFQYYREEENGRGNFPPRFSGLQFPNYSSELNVNALELDDSALYLCASSLEAATTGELFFGEGSRLTVL.

In this sample, this clone is medium-sized. This chain connects TRBV30 to TRBJ2-5, with no clear D. Trimming left V 5 bases short and J 2 bases short, with 9 bases between. Germline CDR1 GTSNPN, CDR2 SVGIG (reference sequence). The CDR3 spans 12 residues. For the CDR3, the DNA is TGTGCCTGGGCCTGGGGTCAAGAGACCCAGTACTTC. It translates to CAWAWGQETQYF.

The V call is TRBV29-1, the J call TRBJ2-3; D not certain. V was pared by 3 bases and J by 0 bases, with 10 bases between. Germline lookup yields CDR1 SQVTM and CDR2 ANQGSEA. There are 14 residues in the CDR3. The CDR3 loop is CSVDPDTSTDTQYF. In DNA, the CDR3 is TGCAGCGTTGATCCTGACACTAGCACAGATACGCAGTATTTT.

The chain joins TRBV2 to TRBJ2-4, with TRBD1 matching 7 bases. Germline CDR1 SNHLY, CDR2 FYNNEI. The CDR3 is made up of 13 amino acids. After removal of 9 bases from V and 4 bases from J, the junction contained 6 bases not matched to a gene. The CDR3: CARGDSAKNIQYF. The CDR3 coding sequence is TGTGCCAGGGGGGACAGTGCGAAAAACATTCAGTACTTC.

This sequence joins TRBV29-1 and TRBJ2-5; D is possibly TRBD1 (5 bases). Germline V lookup: CDR1 SQVTM, CDR2 ANQGSEA. Trimming took 6 bases from V and 4 from J, leaving 12 bases between them. This CDR3 is built from 12 residues. CDR3 coding DNA: TGCAGCGTACCTACAGGCGTAGAGACCCAGTACTTC. Translated: CSVPTGVETQYF. Full variable domain (rest looked up from reference TRBV29-1 and TRBJ2-5): SAVISQKPSRDICQRGTSLTIQCQVDSQVTMMFWYRQQPGQSLTLIATANQGSEATYESGFVIDKFPISRPNLTFSTLTVSNMSPEDSSIYLCSVPTGVETQYFGPGTRLLVL.

This clone was counted between two and nine times. J is TRBJ2-2 and V is TRBV30; D gene unclear. This CDR3 region has 12 residues. In germline, CDR1 is GTSNPN, CDR2 SVGIG (reference sequence). The germline V and J ends were trimmed by 3 bases and 6 bases, with 8 bases remaining between them. CDR3 sequence: CAWRPDAGELFF. CDR3 sequence (DNA): TGTGCCTGGAGGCCCGATGCCGGGGAGCTGTTTTTT.

The rearrangement uses TRBV5-4 and TRBJ1-2; 8 positions agree with TRBD1. V trimming: 6 bases; J trimming: 0 bases; junction bases outside the gene matches: 4. From germline, CDR1 is SGHNT and CDR2 YYREEE (reference sequence). The CDR3 has 14 residues. Here the CDR3 DNA reads TGTGCCAGCATTCCGGGACAGGCTAACTATGGCTACACCTTC. The encoded protein is CASIPGQANYGYTF.

This chain connects TRBV13 to TRBJ1-1; no definite D call. This CDR3 has 13 residues. Germline V gene sequence: CDR1 PRHDT, CDR2 FYEKMQ (reference sequence). The V gene lost 5 bases and the J gene lost 6 bases, with 13 bases spanning the gap. The CDR3 bases are TGTGCCAGCAGCCGAACAACTGGCGCTGAAGCTTTCTTT. Residues: CASSRTTGAEAFF.

This clone has just one count. The rearrangement uses TRBV12-5 and TRBJ1-4; D might be TRBD1 (6 bases). CDR3 length equals 14 residues. V gave up 6 bases and J gave up 1 base, with 9 bases separating them. From germline, CDR1 is LGHNT and CDR2 FRNRAP. CDR3 protein: CASGTGETNEKLFF. CDR3 DNA: TGTGCTAGTGGGACAGGAGAAACTAATGAAAAACTGTTTTTT.

V is TRBV2 and J is TRBJ2-3; 8 bases are a match to TRBD2. This CDR3 is built from 15 residues. CDR1 is SNHLY, CDR2 FYNNEI, per germline. The ends lost 10 bases at V and 4 bases at J; junction bases unmatched: 13. CDR3 DNA sequence: TGTGCCATCAGGCCGGGACTAGTTACGGCAGATACGCAGTATTTT. Translation gives CAIRPGLVTADTQYF.

This clone was observed a handful of times. This sequence joins TRBV15 and TRBJ2-1, with D tentatively TRBD2 (6 bases). The CDR3 sequence is 16 residues long. Germline V gene lookup returns CDR1 LNHNV and CDR2 YYDKDF (reference sequence). The ends were cut back, 3 bases at V and 6 bases at J, with 18 bases in the middle. The CDR3 coding sequence is TGTGCCACCAGCAGTCTTCCAGCGGGCGGGCTCAATGAGCAGTTCTTC. Translated: CATSSLPAGGLNEQFF. The full variable domain, rest sourced from reference TRBV15 and TRBJ2-1, is DAMVIQNPRYQVTQFGKPVTLSCSQTLNHNVMYWYQQKSSQAPKLLFHYYDKDFNNEADTPDNFQSRRPNTSFCFLDIRSPGLGDTAMYLCATSSLPAGGLNEQFFGPGTRLTVL.

The gene calls are TRBV7-2 and TRBJ2-5; maybe TRBD2 (7 bases). Germline lookup yields CDR1 SGHTA and CDR2 FQGNSA. V lost 1 base to trimming and J lost 4 bases, with 16 bases between them. The CDR3 loop spans 16 amino acids. The CDR3 DNA follows: TGTGCCAGCAGCTTAGAGGGCACGGGGGGCGCAGAGACCCAGTACTTC. It specifies CASSLEGTGGAETQYF.

The chain links TRBV15 to TRBJ2-7, with D tentatively TRBD1 (5 bases). The length of the CDR3 is 14 residues. Looked up from germline, CDR1 is LNHNV and CDR2 is YYDKDF (reference sequence). Trimming pared 3 bases from V and 4 bases from J, leaving 13 bases between. The CDR3 spells CATSSRDRAYEQYF. Here the CDR3 DNA reads TGTGCCACCAGCAGCCGAGACAGAGCTTACGAGCAGTACTTC.

This clone was seen more than once but under ten times. One junction end does not reproduce the germline sequence, and a read error may be involved. The CDR3 protein is CASSFLDNEQFF. The CDR3, as DNA: TGTGCCAGCAGTTTCCTAGACAATGAGCAGTTCTTC. The chain links TRBV10-3 to TRBJ2-1; D remains ambiguous. CDR1 is ENHRY, CDR2 SYGVKD, per germline. The CDR3 totals 12 residues.

The rearrangement uses TRBV13 and TRBJ2-7; D not resolved. The CDR3 has 15 amino acids. Trimming took off 1 base at V and 1 base at J, with 11 bases between the two ends. Germline assignment: CDR1 PRHDT and CDR2 FYEKMQ (reference sequence). The CDR3 spells CASSLENKPSYEQYF. The CDR3 bases are TGTGCCAGCAGCTTAGAGAACAAGCCATCCTACGAGCAGTACTTC.